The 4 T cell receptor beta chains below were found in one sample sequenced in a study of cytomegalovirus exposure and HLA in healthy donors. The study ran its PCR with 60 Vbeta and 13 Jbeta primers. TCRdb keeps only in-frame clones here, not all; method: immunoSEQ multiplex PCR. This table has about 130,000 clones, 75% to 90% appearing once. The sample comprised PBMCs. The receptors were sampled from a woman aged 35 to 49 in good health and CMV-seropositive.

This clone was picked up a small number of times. The CDR3 coding sequence is TGTGCCAGCAGTATCACCGGGGACACCGGGGAGCTGTTTTTT. Translation gives CASSITGDTGELFF. The chain employs TRBV27 and TRBJ2-2, with D perhaps TRBD2 (5 bases). The CDR3 runs 14 residues. Germline assignment: CDR1 MNHEY and CDR2 SMNVEV (reference sequence). V was pared by 5 bases and J by 3 bases, with 10 bases between.

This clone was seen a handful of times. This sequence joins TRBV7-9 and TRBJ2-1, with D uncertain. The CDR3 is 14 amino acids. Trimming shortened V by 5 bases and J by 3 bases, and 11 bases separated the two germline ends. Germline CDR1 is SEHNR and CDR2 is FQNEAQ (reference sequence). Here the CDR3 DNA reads TGTGCCAGCAGCCCCAGGCGAATCTACAATGAGCAGTTCTTC. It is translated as CASSPRRIYNEQFF.

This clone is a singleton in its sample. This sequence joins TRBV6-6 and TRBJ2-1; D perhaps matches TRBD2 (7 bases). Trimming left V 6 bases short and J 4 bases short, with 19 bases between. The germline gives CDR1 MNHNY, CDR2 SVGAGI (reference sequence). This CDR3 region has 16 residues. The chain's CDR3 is CASSNTAGAWYNEQFF. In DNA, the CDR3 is TGTGCCAGCAGCAACACGGCGGGGGCTTGGTACAATGAGCAGTTCTTC.

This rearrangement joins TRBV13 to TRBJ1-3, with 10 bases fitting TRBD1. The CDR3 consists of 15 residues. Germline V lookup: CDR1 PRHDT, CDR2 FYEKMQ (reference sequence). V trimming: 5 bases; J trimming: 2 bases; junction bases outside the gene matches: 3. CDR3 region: CASSHDRGPGNTIYF. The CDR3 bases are TGTGCCAGCAGCCACGACAGGGGGCCTGGAAACACCATATATTTT.